This passage covers 25 T cell receptor beta chains from one sample sequenced in a study of spatial heterogeneity in lung cancer (dated by TCRdb to between 2017 and 2020). The antigens of these receptors remain unknown. Library generation was performed with 5' RACE. Sequencing was carried out with a NextSeq 500. TCRdb reran the public reads through fastp at Q25 and MiXCR, keeping productive beta chains. Every CDR3 protein is listed once, alongside the most common genes and DNA of its rows. Across this sample there are 4,000 to 6,000 distinct CDR3 sequences, with approximately 6.1% seen only once. 36% of the sample belongs to the ten largest clones. The time point tag for this specimen amounts to: sample taken at primary tumor resection. Summary of the overall study and its limitations: The number of expanded intratumoral alpha and beta TCRs correlated with the tumor nonsynonymous mutation count.

The sequences come from lung tumor tissue, collected at surgery. These receptors originate from a female donor with early-stage non-small cell lung cancer.

This clonotype was observed at least ten times. The library was built for alpha chains, so this beta chain is an off-target read and its size means little. The CDR3 here is CASGIAGAFTGELFF. The DNA for the CDR3 is TGTGCCAGCGGAATAGCGGGGGCTTTCACCGGGGAGCTGTTTTTT. This chain links TRBV9 with TRBJ2-2; 9 nucleotides align to TRBD2. Germline V gene sequence: CDR1 SGDLS, CDR2 YYNGEE. CDR3 length equals 15 residues. The ends lost 7 bases at V and 4 bases at J; junction bases unmatched: 8.

In its sample, this clonotype was seen many times. This beta chain represents an off-target read in a library built for alpha chains; its size is of limited meaning. The chain is built from TRBV10-3 and TRBJ2-2; D is perhaps TRBD1 (5 bases). The V gene's germline CDR1 is ENHRY and CDR2 SYGVKD. The V gene lost 10 bases and the J gene lost 1 base, with 7 bases spanning the gap. The CDR3 consists of 12 residues. The CDR3 loop is CATGQNTGELFF. In DNA, the CDR3 is TGTGCCACCGGACAGAACACCGGGGAGCTGTTTTTT.

This clonotype is medium-sized within its sample. The library was built for alpha chains, so this beta chain is an off-target read and its size means little. The chain joins TRBV28 to TRBJ1-2; TRBD1 matches at 7 bases. The germline gives CDR1 MDHEN, CDR2 SYDVKM. This CDR3 is 13 amino acids long. Trimming removed 10 bases from V and 7 bases from J; junction bases left unmatched: 12. The CDR3 reads CAITGPGGSGYTF. In DNA, the CDR3 is TGTGCCATCACGGGCCCAGGGGGATCTGGCTACACCTTC.

Within the sample, this clonotype is medium-sized. Since the library was made to target alpha chains, this beta chain is a stray read and its abundance is not meaningful. CDR3 protein: CSASTRGHNQPQHF. The CDR3 DNA follows: TGCAGTGCCAGCACCCGGGGGCACAATCAGCCCCAGCATTTT. V usage is TRBV20-1 and J usage is TRBJ1-5; D might be TRBD1 (6 bases). CDR1 and CDR2 (germline): DFQATT, SNEGSKA (reference sequence). V was shortened by 6 bases and J by 3 bases, with 15 bases between the two germline ends. The CDR3 loop spans 14 amino acids.

By frequency in the sample, this clonotype is medium-sized (0.01 to 0.1%). This beta chain represents an off-target read in a library built for alpha chains; its size is of limited meaning. This chain links TRBV5-1 with TRBJ2-6, with D possibly matching TRBD2 (6 bases). Per the germline V gene, CDR1 is SGHRS and CDR2 is YFSETQ. This CDR3 contains 15 residues. The V and J ends lost 4 bases and 1 base respectively, with 9 bases between them. As DNA, the CDR3 is TGCGCCAGCAGCCGCGGGGCTTCTGGGGCCAACGTCCTGACTTTC. This gives the protein CASSRGASGANVLTF.

This clonotype came up many times. For a library built for alpha chains, this beta chain is a stray read; little rests on its size. The rearrangement links TRBV12-5 to TRBJ1-4; 9 bases line up with TRBD1. V was pared by 5 bases and J by 8 bases, with 6 bases of the junction left unmatched. The length of the CDR3 is 14 residues. The germline CDR1 and CDR2 sequences are LGHNT and FRNRAP. The CDR3 region has the DNA TGTGCTAGTGGTCAAGGACAGGGGCGGGAAAAACTGTTTTTT. As protein: CASGQGQGREKLFF. The full variable domain, rest sourced from reference TRBV12-5 and TRBJ1-4, is DARVTQTPRHKVTEMGQEVTMRCQPILGHNTVFWYRQTMMQGLELLAYFRNRAPLDDSGMPKDRFSAEMPDATLATLKIQPSEPRDSAVYFCASGQGQGREKLFFGSGTQLSVL.

This clonotype came up many times. This beta chain is an unintended read in a library built for alpha chains; its size means little. The CDR3 DNA reads TGTGCCAGCAGCTTTCTTTCGGGACGGATTAATGAGCAGTTCTTC. Amino acid sequence: CASSFLSGRINEQFF. This rearrangement joins TRBV11-2 to TRBJ2-1; possibly TRBD1 or TRBD2 for D (5 bases each). Deletions cut 3 bases from V and 7 bases from J, with 16 bases between. This CDR3 is 15 amino acids long. Germline V gene lookup returns CDR1 SGHAT and CDR2 FQNNGV.

This clonotype is termed medium-sized. This beta chain was picked up by a library intended for alpha chains and is off target, so its count carries little meaning. The chain is built from TRBV20-1 and TRBJ2-7, with 7 positions matching TRBD2. CDR1 is DFQATT, CDR2 SNEGSKA, per germline (reference sequence). J was trimmed by 0 bases and V by 6 bases; bases with no gene match: 11. CDR3 size: 15 residues. The DNA for the CDR3 is TGCAGTGCCCCGGGTAGCGGGTACGTCTCCTACGAGCAGTACTTC. Protein: CSAPGSGYVSYEQYF.

This clonotype was counted ten times or more. For a library built for alpha chains, this beta chain is a stray read; little rests on its size. The chain combines TRBV6-1 with TRBJ2-4; weak D call: TRBD1 (8 bases). The CDR3 runs to 16 residues. CDR1 and CDR2 (germline): MNHNS, SASEGT. V lost 4 bases, J lost 8 bases, and 21 bases lay in between. For the CDR3, the DNA is TGTGCCAGCAGTGGAGTAGACAGGGGAGGGGGGGACATTCAGTACTTC. This translates into CASSGVDRGGGDIQYF.

This clonotype was observed at least ten times. Because the library targeted alpha chains, this beta chain is an off-target read whose size means little. The chain employs TRBV5-1 and TRBJ2-1; no reliable D call. Per the germline V gene, CDR1 is SGHRS and CDR2 is YFSETQ. The CDR3 is 12 amino acids. Trimming took off 4 bases at V and 3 bases at J, with 5 bases between the two ends. The CDR3 is CASSTDYNEQFF. In nucleotides, the CDR3 is TGCGCCAGCAGCACAGACTACAATGAGCAGTTCTTC.

This clonotype was seen many times. Because the library targeted alpha chains, this beta chain is an off-target read whose size means little. This sequence joins TRBV20-1 and TRBJ2-7, with D possibly matching TRBD2 (6 bases). The V end lost 3 bases, the J end lost 0 bases, and 12 bases lay between the germline ends. CDR3 length: 14 amino acids. From germline, CDR1 is DFQATT and CDR2 SNEGSKA (reference sequence). This chain's CDR3 is CSASASAFSYEQYF. The CDR3 bases are TGCAGTGCTAGCGCTAGCGCCTTCTCCTACGAGCAGTACTTC.

This clonotype is deemed large (0.1 to 1%). This beta chain lies outside the target of a library built for alpha chains; its clone size means little. The V call is TRBV27, the J call TRBJ2-2, with 9 bases identical to TRBD2. The CDR3 is made up of 15 amino acids. Germline V gene lookup returns CDR1 MNHEY and CDR2 SMNVEV (reference sequence). V was pared by 5 bases and J by 4 bases, with 5 bases of the junction left unmatched. CDR3 nucleotides: TGTGCCAGCAGTCTCAGTAGCGGGAGCACCGGGGAGCTGTTTTTT. This sequence encodes CASSLSSGSTGELFF.

In this sample, this clonotype turned up many times. Found in a library prepared for alpha chains, this beta chain is an off-target read, and its abundance has little meaning. The chain recombines TRBV9 with TRBJ2-1, with 10 bases lining up with TRBD2. The ends lost 2 bases at V and 7 bases at J; junction bases unmatched: 6. The CDR3 spans 15 residues. Germline CDR1 and CDR2: SGDLS and YYNGEE. The CDR3 sequence: CASSVLAGAGNEQFF. CDR3 in DNA: TGTGCCAGCAGCGTCCTAGCGGGGGCGGGTAATGAGCAGTTCTTC. Full variable domain (remainder filled in from reference TRBV9 and TRBJ2-1): DSGVTQTPKHLITATGQRVTLRCSPRSGDLSVYWYQQSLDQGLQFLIQYYNGEERAKGNILERFSAQQFPDLHSELNLSSLELGDSALYFCASSVLAGAGNEQFFGPGTRLTVL.

This clonotype has at least ten counts. A library made for alpha chains picked up this beta chain off target, so its size means little. The chain combines TRBV20-1 with TRBJ1-5; D is ambiguous. The germline V and J ends were trimmed by 2 bases and 0 bases, with 8 bases remaining between them. The CDR3 consists of 14 residues. Germline CDR1 DFQATT, CDR2 SNEGSKA (reference sequence). The CDR3, as DNA: TGCAGTGCTAGAAGAGGGAATAGCAATCAGCCCCAGCATTTT. It is translated as CSARRGNSNQPQHF.

The table lists this clonotype with many counts. In a library made to pick up alpha chains, this beta chain is a stray read with a size that means little. The CDR3 is CASSRGGMGTSGANVLTF. CDR3 nucleotide sequence: TGCGCCAGCTCCCGTGGAGGGATGGGGACCTCTGGGGCCAACGTCCTGACTTTC. This chain links TRBV10-2 with TRBJ2-6; possibly TRBD2 for D (6 bases). This CDR3 region has 18 residues. Germline CDR1 is WSHSY and CDR2 is SAAADI. V was pared by 8 bases and J by 0 bases, with 20 bases between.

About this clonotype: This beta chain slipped into a library made for alpha chains as a stray read, so its size is not meaningful. The chain joins TRBV5-8 to TRBJ1-2; possibly TRBD1 for D (6 bases). V dropped 4 bases and J dropped 8 bases, with 21 bases sitting between them. The CDR3 runs 15 residues. Germline loops: CDR1 SGHTS, CDR2 YDEGEE. The CDR3 DNA sequence: TGTGCCAGCAGCCCCAAGGGACTCAGGGGTGTGGGCTACACCTTC. Protein sequence: CASSPKGLRGVGYTF.

This clonotype is judged medium-sized. Since the library was made to target alpha chains, this beta chain is a stray read and its abundance is not meaningful. The chain combines TRBV6-5 with TRBJ2-7; D unresolved. The CDR3 runs 13 residues. The V gene lost 2 bases and the J gene lost 0 bases, with 5 bases spanning the gap. The germline V gene has CDR1 MNHEY and CDR2 SVGAGI. For the CDR3, the DNA is TGTGCCAGCAGTTACCTCGGCTCCTACGAGCAGTACTTC. Translated: CASSYLGSYEQYF.

By share, this clonotype ranks as large. With the library built for alpha chains, this beta chain is off target and its frequency is not meaningful. The chain is built from TRBV27 and TRBJ2-3, with 11 bases aligning to TRBD2. Germline lookup yields CDR1 MNHEY and CDR2 SMNVEV (reference sequence). V lost 1 base, J lost 4 bases, and 1 base stayed unmatched. The CDR3 has 15 amino acids. The chain's CDR3 is CASSLLLAGADTQYF. CDR3 DNA sequence: TGTGCCAGCAGTTTATTACTAGCGGGGGCAGATACGCAGTATTTT.

This clonotype was observed many times. Within a library made for alpha chains, this beta chain is off target, and its count is uninformative. The chain combines TRBV6-6 with TRBJ1-2; D is perhaps TRBD1 (6 bases). This CDR3 comprises 15 residues. V shed 6 bases and J shed 0 bases, with 14 bases lying between them. The V gene's germline CDR1 is MNHNY and CDR2 SVGAGI (reference sequence). The CDR3 reads CASRAQQGANYGYTF. CDR3 bases: TGTGCCAGCAGGGCCCAACAGGGAGCTAACTATGGCTACACCTTC.

A note on this clonotype: Being off target in a library aimed at alpha chains, this beta chain has a size of little meaning. The chain employs TRBV7-2 and TRBJ1-1; 7 bases line up with TRBD1. J lost 6 bases, V lost 5 bases, and 9 bases had no gene match. This CDR3 is 14 amino acids long. Germline V gene sequence: CDR1 SGHTA, CDR2 FQGNSA. The CDR3 DNA follows: TGTGCCAGCAGCCTAGGACAGGTCTGGGCTGAAGCTTTCTTT. This sequence encodes CASSLGQVWAEAFF. The full variable domain, completed using reference TRBV7-2 and TRBJ1-1, is GAGVSQSPSNKVTEKGKDVELRCDPISGHTALYWYRQSLGQGLEFLIYFQGNSAPDKSGLPSDRFSAERTGGSVSTLTIQRTQQEDSAVYLCASSLGQVWAEAFFGQGTRLTVV.

This clonotype was found many times. For a library built for alpha chains, this beta chain is a stray read; little rests on its size. For the CDR3, the DNA is TGTGCCAGTAGCGCCGGGGACCCCTACGCCGGCTACACCTTC. Its protein is CASSAGDPYAGYTF. This chain links TRBV19 with TRBJ1-2, with D possibly being TRBD1 (5 bases). Trimming removed 6 bases from V and 8 bases from J, with 19 bases in between. This CDR3 has 14 amino acids. CDR1 LNHDA and CDR2 SQIVND come from the germline V gene (reference sequence).

This clonotype counts as medium-sized. Since the library was made to target alpha chains, this beta chain is a stray read and its abundance is not meaningful. The J gene is TRBJ2-2, the V gene TRBV5-1; 8 bases line up with TRBD1. The CDR3 has 15 amino acids. Trimming took 4 bases from V and 5 from J; bases not matched to a gene: 7. From germline, CDR1 is SGHRS and CDR2 YFSETQ. CDR3 sequence: CASSPRQGSTGELFF. The CDR3 DNA reads as TGCGCCAGCAGCCCCAGACAGGGGTCAACCGGGGAGCTGTTTTTT.

This clonotype is large (0.1 to 1%) in the sample. Little can be read into the size of this beta chain, an off-target read in a library designed for alpha chains. The chain uses TRBV5-1 and TRBJ1-6, with D hard to call. The CDR3 runs 17 residues. Germline values: CDR1 SGHRS, CDR2 YFSETQ. Trimming removed 4 bases at V and 10 bases at J, with 24 bases between. The CDR3 region is CASSAPVGPGAYSPLHF. The CDR3, as DNA: TGCGCCAGCAGCGCACCTGTTGGGCCTGGCGCCTACTCACCCCTCCACTTT. Filled out from reference TRBV5-1 and TRBJ1-6, the complete variable domain reads KAGVTQTPRYLIKTRGQQVTLSCSPISGHRSVSWYQQTPGQGLQFLFEYFSETQRNKGNFPGRFSGRQFSNSRSEMNVSTLELGDSALYLCASSAPVGPGAYSPLHFGNGTRLTVT.

This clonotype was seen repeatedly, ten times or more. This beta chain came through as a stray read in a library set up for alpha chains, and its size says little. V is TRBV19 and J is TRBJ1-2; tentative D call: TRBD1 (6 bases). The CDR3 is made up of 15 amino acids. V lost 5 bases to trimming and J lost 4 bases, with 17 bases between them. Per germline, CDR1 LNHDA and CDR2 SQIVND (reference sequence). CDR3: CASSPETGQVYGYTF. CDR3 coding DNA: TGTGCCAGTAGTCCCGAAACGGGACAAGTCTATGGCTACACCTTC.

This clonotype came up many times. A library made for alpha chains picked up this beta chain off target, so its size means little. This CDR3 is CSARVPALAGGYNEQFF. The CDR3 DNA reads TGCAGTGCTAGAGTCCCCGCTCTAGCGGGAGGCTACAATGAGCAGTTCTTC. This chain links TRBV20-1 with TRBJ2-1, with 11 bases fitting TRBD2. The length of the CDR3 is 17 residues. V lost 1 base to trimming and J lost 3 bases; unmatched junction nucleotides: 8. Germline CDR1 is DFQATT and CDR2 is SNEGSKA (reference sequence).